The T cell receptor (beta chain) described here comes from a study of blood T cell repertoires in COVID-19. Original processing notes: How many nucleated cells were present was estimated from reference gene primer amplification. Libraries were prepared by immunoSEQ multiplex PCR; TCRdb keeps only in-frame clonotypes and omits some of them. The V and J calls and the clone size are those of that table, but D and trimming were determined from the DNA. The sample has approximately 400,000 clones; over 75% are singletons. Unmatched junction bases numbered 3, after V lost 4 bases and J lost 5 bases. The length of the CDR3 is 15 residues. Germline CDR1 is SGHAT and CDR2 is FQNNGV.

The sample comprised PBMCs or T cells enriched from blood (not recorded which). This chain connects TRBV11-2 to TRBJ2-1, with 12 bases aligning to TRBD2. The receptor was derived from a man aged 25-45 years who had recovered from COVID-19. The CDR3 bases are TGTGCCAGCAGCTCGGGACTAGCGGGCCACAATGAGCAGTTCTTC. Translating it yields CASSSGLAGHNEQFF.